This T cell receptor (beta chain) was sequenced in a study of T cell responses to AZD1222 COVID-19 vaccine. Study outcomes and limitations: Rises in breadth and depth of Spike-specific TCRs came after two AZD1222 doses. In a largely white British group with more females than males, clonal diversity was possibly underestimated.

The CDR3 is 11 amino acids. Germline CDR1 SNHLY, CDR2 FYNNEI. V was shortened by 7 bases and J by 5 bases, with 6 bases between the two germline ends. This clone was seen a few times. Its target is not known. The method was immunoSEQ multiplex PCR; TCRdb's version includes in-frame clones alone and lacks a portion of them. The table shows 100,000 to 150,000 clones, with about 91% occurring only once. The receptor was derived from an adult who received the AZD1222 COVID-19 vaccine. The sequences come from peripheral blood, collected 28 days after the second AZD1222 dose. The J gene is TRBJ2-1, the V gene TRBV2; D remains unclear. The CDR3 bases are TGTGCCAGCACCAGAAACAATGAGCAGTTCTTC. This codes for CASTRNNEQFF.